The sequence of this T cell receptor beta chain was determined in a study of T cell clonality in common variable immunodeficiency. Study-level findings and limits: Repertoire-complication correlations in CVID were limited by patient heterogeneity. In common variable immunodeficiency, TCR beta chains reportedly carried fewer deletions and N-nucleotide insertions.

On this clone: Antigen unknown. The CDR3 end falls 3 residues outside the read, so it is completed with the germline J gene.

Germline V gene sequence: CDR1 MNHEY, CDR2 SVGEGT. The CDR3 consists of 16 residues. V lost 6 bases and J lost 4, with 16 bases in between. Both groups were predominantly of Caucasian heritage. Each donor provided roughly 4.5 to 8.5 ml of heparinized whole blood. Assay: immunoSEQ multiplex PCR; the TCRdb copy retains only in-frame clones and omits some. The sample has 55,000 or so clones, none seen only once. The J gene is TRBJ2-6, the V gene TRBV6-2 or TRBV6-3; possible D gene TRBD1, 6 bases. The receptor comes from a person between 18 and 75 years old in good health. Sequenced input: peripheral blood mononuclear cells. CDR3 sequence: CASSRTRGSGANVLTF. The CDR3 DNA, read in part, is TGTGCCAGCAGCCGAACCAGGGGCTCCGGGGCCAACGTC.